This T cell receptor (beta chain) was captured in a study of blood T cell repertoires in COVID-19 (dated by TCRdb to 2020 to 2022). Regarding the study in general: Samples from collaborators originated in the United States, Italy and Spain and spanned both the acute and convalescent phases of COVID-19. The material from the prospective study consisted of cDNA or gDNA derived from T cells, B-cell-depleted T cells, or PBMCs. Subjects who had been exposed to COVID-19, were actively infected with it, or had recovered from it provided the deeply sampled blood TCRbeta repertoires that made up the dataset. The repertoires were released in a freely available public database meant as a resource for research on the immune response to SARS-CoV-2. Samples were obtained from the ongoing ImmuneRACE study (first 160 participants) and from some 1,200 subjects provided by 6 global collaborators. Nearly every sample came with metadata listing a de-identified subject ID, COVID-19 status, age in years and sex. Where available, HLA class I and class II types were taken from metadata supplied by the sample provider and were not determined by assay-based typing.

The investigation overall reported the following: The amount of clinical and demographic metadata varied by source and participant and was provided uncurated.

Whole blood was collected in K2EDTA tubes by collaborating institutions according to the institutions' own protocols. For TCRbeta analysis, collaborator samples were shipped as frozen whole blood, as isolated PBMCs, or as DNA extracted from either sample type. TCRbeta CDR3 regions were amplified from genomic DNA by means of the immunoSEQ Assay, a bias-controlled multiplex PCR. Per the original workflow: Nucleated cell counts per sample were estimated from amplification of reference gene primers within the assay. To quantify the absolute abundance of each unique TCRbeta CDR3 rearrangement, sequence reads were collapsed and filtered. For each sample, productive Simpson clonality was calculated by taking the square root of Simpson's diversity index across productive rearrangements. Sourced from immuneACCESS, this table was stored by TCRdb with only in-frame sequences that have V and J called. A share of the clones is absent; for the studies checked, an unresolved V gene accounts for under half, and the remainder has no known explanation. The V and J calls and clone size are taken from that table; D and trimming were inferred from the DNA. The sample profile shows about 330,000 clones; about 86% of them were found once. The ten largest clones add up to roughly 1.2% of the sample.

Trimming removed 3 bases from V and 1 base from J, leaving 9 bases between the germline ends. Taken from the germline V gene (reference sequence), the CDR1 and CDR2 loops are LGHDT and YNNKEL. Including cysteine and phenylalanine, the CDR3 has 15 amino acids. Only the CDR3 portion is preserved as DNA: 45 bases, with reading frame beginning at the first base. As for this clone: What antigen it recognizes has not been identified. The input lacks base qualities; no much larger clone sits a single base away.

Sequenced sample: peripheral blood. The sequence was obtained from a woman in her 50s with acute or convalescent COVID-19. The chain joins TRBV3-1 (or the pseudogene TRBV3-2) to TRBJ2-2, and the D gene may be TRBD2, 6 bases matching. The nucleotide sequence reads TGTGCCAGCAGCCATCTCGGGGGGAACACCGGGGAGCTGTTTTTT. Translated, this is CASSHLGGNTGELFF.